The present T cell receptor (beta chain) was sequenced within a study of PD-L1 blockade in urothelial cancer. Profiled with immunoSEQ multiplex PCR; TCRdb holds only in-frame clones, not every one. The table shows just over 50,000 clones, with more than 75% occurring only once. Germline assignment: CDR1 SGHDT and CDR2 YYEEEE. The V and J ends lost 6 bases and 2 bases respectively, with 14 bases between them. The CDR3 runs 14 residues. The material sequenced was PBMCs, taken around atezolizumab (anti-PD-L1) treatment. The clonotype originates from a man aged 55 to 69 with urothelial cancer. The V call is TRBV5-6, the J call TRBJ1-1; D possibly corresponds to TRBD1 (5 bases). The chain's CDR3 is CASNPQGRNTEAFF. As DNA, the CDR3 is TGTGCCAGCAATCCTCAGGGCAGAAACACTGAAGCTTTCTTT. Combining the CDR3 with reference TRBV5-6 and TRBJ1-1 gives the whole variable domain DAGVTQSPTHLIKTRGQQVTLRCSPKSGHDTVSWYQQALGQGPQFIFQYYEEEERQRGNFPDRFSGHQFPNYSSELNVNALLLGDSALYLCASNPQGRNTEAFFGQGTRLTVV.